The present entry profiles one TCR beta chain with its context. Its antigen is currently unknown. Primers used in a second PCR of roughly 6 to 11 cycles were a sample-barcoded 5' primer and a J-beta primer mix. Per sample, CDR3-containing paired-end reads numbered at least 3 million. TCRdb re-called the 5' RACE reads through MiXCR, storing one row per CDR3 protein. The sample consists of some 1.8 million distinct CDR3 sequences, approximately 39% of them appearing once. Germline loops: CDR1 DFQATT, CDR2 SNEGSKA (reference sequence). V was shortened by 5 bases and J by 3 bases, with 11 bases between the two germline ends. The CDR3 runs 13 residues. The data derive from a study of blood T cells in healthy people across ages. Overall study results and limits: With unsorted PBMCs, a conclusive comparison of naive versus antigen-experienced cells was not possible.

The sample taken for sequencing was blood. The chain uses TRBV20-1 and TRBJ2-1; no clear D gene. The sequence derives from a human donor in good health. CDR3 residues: CSAFRQFYNEQFF. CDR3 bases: TGCAGTGCTTTCCGGCAGTTCTACAATGAGCAGTTCTTC.